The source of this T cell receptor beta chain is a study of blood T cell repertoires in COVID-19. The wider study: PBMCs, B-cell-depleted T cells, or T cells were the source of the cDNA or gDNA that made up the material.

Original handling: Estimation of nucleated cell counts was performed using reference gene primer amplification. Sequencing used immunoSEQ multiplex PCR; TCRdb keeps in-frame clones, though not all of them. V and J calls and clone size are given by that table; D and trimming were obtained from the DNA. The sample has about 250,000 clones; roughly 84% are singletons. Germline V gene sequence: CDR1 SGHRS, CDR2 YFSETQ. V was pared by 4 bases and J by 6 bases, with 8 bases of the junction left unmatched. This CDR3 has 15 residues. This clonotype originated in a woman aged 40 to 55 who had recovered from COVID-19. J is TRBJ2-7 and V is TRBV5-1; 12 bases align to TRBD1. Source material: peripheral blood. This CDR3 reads CASSPPGQGAREQYF. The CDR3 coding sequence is TGCGCCAGCAGCCCTCCGGGACAGGGGGCCCGCGAGCAGTACTTC. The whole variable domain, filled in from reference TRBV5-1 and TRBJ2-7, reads KAGVTQTPRYLIKTRGQQVTLSCSPISGHRSVSWYQQTPGQGLQFLFEYFSETQRNKGNFPGRFSGRQFSNSRSEMNVSTLELGDSALYLCASSPPGQGAREQYFGPGTRLTVT.